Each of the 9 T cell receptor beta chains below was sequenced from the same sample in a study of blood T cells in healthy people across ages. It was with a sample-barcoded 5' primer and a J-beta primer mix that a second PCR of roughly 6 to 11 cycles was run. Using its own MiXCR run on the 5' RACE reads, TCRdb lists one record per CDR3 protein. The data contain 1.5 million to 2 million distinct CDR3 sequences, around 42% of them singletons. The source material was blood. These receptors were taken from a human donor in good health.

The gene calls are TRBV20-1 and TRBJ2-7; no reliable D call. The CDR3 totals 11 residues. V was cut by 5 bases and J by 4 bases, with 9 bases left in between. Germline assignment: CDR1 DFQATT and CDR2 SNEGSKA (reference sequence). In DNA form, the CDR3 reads TGCAGTGCTCCCTCACTGTACGAGCAGTACTTC. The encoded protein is CSAPSLYEQYF.

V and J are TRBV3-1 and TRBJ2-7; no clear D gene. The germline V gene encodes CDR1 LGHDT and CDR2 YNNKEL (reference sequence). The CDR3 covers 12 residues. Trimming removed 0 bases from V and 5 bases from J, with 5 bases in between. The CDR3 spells CASSQDPHEQYF. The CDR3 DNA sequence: TGTGCCAGCAGCCAAGATCCCCACGAGCAGTACTTC.

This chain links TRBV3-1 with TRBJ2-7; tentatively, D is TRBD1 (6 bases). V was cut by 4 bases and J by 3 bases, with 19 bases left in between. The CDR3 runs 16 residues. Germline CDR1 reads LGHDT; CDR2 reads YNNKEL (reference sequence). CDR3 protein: CASSPKRQATIYEQYF. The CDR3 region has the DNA TGTGCCAGCAGCCCTAAGAGACAGGCAACAATCTACGAGCAGTACTTC.

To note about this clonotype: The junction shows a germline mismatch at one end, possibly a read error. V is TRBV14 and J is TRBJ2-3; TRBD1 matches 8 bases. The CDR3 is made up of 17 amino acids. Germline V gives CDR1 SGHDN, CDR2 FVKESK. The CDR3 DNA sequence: TGTGCCAGCAGTCAAGACACGGACAGGGAAAACACAGATACGCAGTATTTT. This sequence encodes CASSQDTDRENTDTQYF.

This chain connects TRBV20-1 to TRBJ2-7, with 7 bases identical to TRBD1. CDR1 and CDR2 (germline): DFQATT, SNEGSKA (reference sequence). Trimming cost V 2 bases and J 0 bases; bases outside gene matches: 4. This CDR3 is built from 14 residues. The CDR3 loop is CSARYPGGSYEQYF. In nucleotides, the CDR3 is TGCAGTGCTAGATATCCAGGGGGCTCCTACGAGCAGTACTTC.

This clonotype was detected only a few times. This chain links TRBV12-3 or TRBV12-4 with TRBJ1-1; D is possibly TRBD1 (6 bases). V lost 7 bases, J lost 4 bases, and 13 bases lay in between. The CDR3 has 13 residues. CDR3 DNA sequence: TGTGCCAGCACTCGTCAGGGGACCACTGAAGCTTTCTTT. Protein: CASTRQGTTEAFF.

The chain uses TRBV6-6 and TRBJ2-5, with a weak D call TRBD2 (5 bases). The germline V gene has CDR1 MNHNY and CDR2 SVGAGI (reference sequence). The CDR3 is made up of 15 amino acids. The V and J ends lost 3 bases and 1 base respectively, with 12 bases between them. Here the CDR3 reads CASSYNGGPQETQYF. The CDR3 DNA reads TGTGCCAGCAGTTATAACGGAGGTCCCCAAGAGACCCAGTACTTC.

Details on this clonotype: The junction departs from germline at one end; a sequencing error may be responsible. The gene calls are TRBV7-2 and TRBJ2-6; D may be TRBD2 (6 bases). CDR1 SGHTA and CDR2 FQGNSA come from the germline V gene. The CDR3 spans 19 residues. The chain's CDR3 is CASSRRVHHTRAGATVLTF. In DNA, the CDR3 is TGTGCCAGCAGCCGGAGGGTACACCACACTCGCGCTGGGGCCACCGTCCTGACTTTC. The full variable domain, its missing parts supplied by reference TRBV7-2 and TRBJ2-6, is GAGVSQSPSNKVTEKGKDVELRCDPISGHTALYWYRQSLGQGLEFLIYFQGNSAPDKSGLPSDRFSAERTGGSVSTLTIQRTQQEDSAVYLCASSRRVHHTRAGATVLTFGAGSRLTVL.

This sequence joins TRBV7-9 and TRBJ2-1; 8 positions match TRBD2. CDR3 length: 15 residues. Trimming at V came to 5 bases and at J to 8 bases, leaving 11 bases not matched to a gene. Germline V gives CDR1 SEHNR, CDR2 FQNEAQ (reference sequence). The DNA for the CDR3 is TGTGCCAGCAGCGAACCCGGGAGCGGGGGATATGAGCAGTTCTTC. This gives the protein CASSEPGSGGYEQFF. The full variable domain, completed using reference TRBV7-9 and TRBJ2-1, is DTGVSQNPRHKITKRGQNVTFRCDPISEHNRLYWYRQTLGQGPEFLTYFQNEAQLEKSRLLSDRFSAERPKGSFSTLEIQRTEQGDSAMYLCASSEPGSGGYEQFFGPGTRLTVL.